The 27 T cell receptor beta chains reported below all come from one sample, sequenced in a study of blood T cell repertoires in COVID-19. The data were produced by immunoSEQ multiplex PCR, yet TCRdb's version contains in-frame clones alone and is incomplete. The table has around 230,000 clones, more than 70% seen once. What was sequenced was PBMCs or T cells enriched from blood (not recorded which). The receptors here all came from a woman aged 40 to 55 with acute COVID-19.

The rearrangement uses TRBV4-1 and TRBJ1-3, with 7 nucleotides matching TRBD1. The germline V gene encodes CDR1 MGHRA and CDR2 YSYEKL. The ends lost 2 bases at V and 8 bases at J; junction bases unmatched: 18. The CDR3 has 18 residues. This CDR3 is CASSQLSTYRGVIDTIYF. The CDR3 DNA reads TGCGCCAGCAGCCAACTATCTACTTACAGGGGTGTGATAGACACCATATATTTT.

The V call is TRBV6-4, the J call TRBJ2-1; 9 bases align to TRBD2. CDR1 and CDR2 (germline): MRHNA, SNTAGT. V lost 7 bases and J lost 9; bases outside the gene matches: 13. The CDR3 extends over 15 amino acids. The CDR3: CASKLMASGVAEQFF. CDR3 bases: TGTGCCAGCAAGTTAATGGCTAGCGGGGTCGCTGAGCAGTTCTTC.

V gene TRBV11-2 combines with J gene TRBJ1-2; D gene ambiguous. This CDR3 spans 15 amino acids. Germline values: CDR1 SGHAT, CDR2 FQNNGV. V was pared by 4 bases and J by 0 bases, with 12 bases between. The chain's CDR3 is CASSSSPGSNYGYTF. The DNA of the CDR3 is TGTGCCAGCAGCTCATCGCCCGGGTCTAACTATGGCTACACCTTC.

This chain links TRBV2 with TRBJ2-3; 12 positions agree with TRBD2. CDR1 and CDR2 from the germline V gene are SNHLY and FYNNEI. The CDR3 covers 15 residues. After removal of 4 bases from V and 5 bases from J, the junction contained 4 bases not matched to a gene. Written as DNA, the CDR3 is TGTGCCAGCAGTGGACTAGCGGGGGCCTTAGATACGCAGTATTTT. Its translation: CASSGLAGALDTQYF.

V usage is TRBV18 and J usage is TRBJ2-3; TRBD1 agrees at 10 bases. The CDR3 has 18 amino acids. Germline trimming cut 0 bases from V and 2 bases from J; bases unmatched to any gene: 8. The germline V gene has CDR1 KGHSH and CDR2 LQKENI. CDR3: CASSPPGQGYSITDTQYF. CDR3 sequence (DNA): TGTGCCAGCTCACCACCGGGACAGGGGTACTCCATCACAGATACGCAGTATTTT. Full variable domain (rest looked up from reference TRBV18 and TRBJ2-3): NAGVMQNPRHLVRRRGQEARLRCSPMKGHSHVYWYRQLPEEGLKFMVYLQKENIIDESGMPKERFSAEFPKEGPSILRIQQVVRGDSAAYFCASSPPGQGYSITDTQYFGPGTRLTVL.

The rearrangement links TRBV12-3 or TRBV12-4 to TRBJ2-1; D remains ambiguous. The V gene lost 7 bases and the J gene lost 9 bases, with 13 bases spanning the gap. CDR3 length equals 12 residues. CDR3 region: CASTQLSSEQFF. CDR3 DNA sequence: TGTGCCAGCACCCAACTTAGCAGTGAGCAGTTCTTC.

The chain combines TRBV5-4 with TRBJ1-2, with 8 bases aligning to TRBD1. The V gene's germline CDR1 is SGHNT and CDR2 YYREEE (reference sequence). The CDR3 is 15 amino acids. With 3 bases clipped from V and 4 bases from J, the junction kept 8 bases outside the gene matches. The CDR3 DNA sequence: TGTGCCAGCAGCTCGGACAGGGTATATTTCTATGGCTACACCTTC. This codes for CASSSDRVYFYGYTF.

The chain couples TRBV18 to TRBJ1-6; possible D gene TRBD1, 5 bases. CDR1 is KGHSH, CDR2 LQKENI, per germline. The germline V and J ends were trimmed by 4 bases and 10 bases, with 11 bases remaining between them. The CDR3 has 13 amino acids. CDR3 in amino acids: CASSQDSGSPLHF. The DNA of the CDR3 is TGTGCCAGCTCACAAGACAGTGGATCACCCCTCCACTTT.

The rearrangement links TRBV19 to TRBJ1-1; no definite D call. V lost 5 bases and J lost 3, with 13 bases in between. Germline loops: CDR1 LNHDA, CDR2 SQIVND (reference sequence). The length of the CDR3 is 14 residues. The CDR3 sequence is CASSSLPGDTEAFF. In DNA, the CDR3 is TGTGCCAGTAGTTCCCTCCCCGGGGACACTGAAGCTTTCTTT.

The chain couples TRBV10-1 to TRBJ2-3; 9 nucleotides line up with TRBD2. The V gene's germline CDR1 is WNHNN and CDR2 SYGVQD (reference sequence). This CDR3 contains 15 residues. Trimming cost V 0 bases and J 10 bases; bases outside gene matches: 8. The CDR3 DNA reads as TGCGCCAGCAGTGAGTCGAGAGCGGGGGGTTCTCCGCAGTATTTT. This translates into CASSESRAGGSPQYF.

This clone came up once. The chain employs TRBV19 and TRBJ2-1, with TRBD2 matching 15 bases. The CDR3 loop spans 16 amino acids. After removal of 6 bases from V and 4 bases from J, the junction contained 4 bases not matched to a gene. Germline V CDR1 and CDR2: LNHDA, SQIVND (reference sequence). The CDR3 loop is CASRTGLAGGYNEQFF. The CDR3 DNA reads as TGTGCCAGTAGGACGGGACTAGCGGGGGGATACAATGAGCAGTTCTTC.

This CDR3 reads CASSGTGGNQPQHF. CDR3 coding DNA: TGTGCCAGCAGCGGCACAGGGGGCAATCAGCCCCAGCATTTT. V is TRBV7-9 and J is TRBJ1-5, with 7 bases that match TRBD1. Germline CDR1 SEHNR, CDR2 FQNEAQ (reference sequence). The CDR3 runs to 14 residues. V shed 5 bases, J shed 2 bases, and the junction held 3 bases outside the gene matches.

This clone was counted a single time. The chain has TRBV12-5 and TRBJ1-1; D gene uncertain. The CDR3 is 13 residues long. CDR1 is LGHNT, CDR2 FRNRAP, per germline. The V end lost 7 bases, the J end lost 2 bases, and 11 bases lay between the germline ends. The DNA for the CDR3 is TGTGCTAGTGCCCTAGGATCCAACACTGAAGCTTTCTTT. This sequence encodes CASALGSNTEAFF.

This chain joins TRBV6-5 and TRBJ1-2; D is undetermined. Germline CDR1 MNHEY, CDR2 SVGAGI. The ends were cut back, 0 bases at V and 6 bases at J, with 11 bases in the middle. The CDR3 is made up of 14 amino acids. The CDR3 coding sequence is TGTGCCAGCAGTTACTCGTCATCTAGCAATGGCTACACCTTC. It translates to CASSYSSSSNGYTF.

The V gene is TRBV6-2 or TRBV6-3, the J gene TRBJ1-3, with D unclear. The length of the CDR3 is 14 residues. Deletions cut 2 bases from V and 2 bases from J, with 7 bases between. The germline V gene has CDR1 MNHEY and CDR2 SVGEGT. In nucleotides, the CDR3 is TGTGCCAGCAGTTACCAGGCAGCTGGAAACACCATATATTTT. Amino acids: CASSYQAAGNTIYF.

The CDR3 DNA is TGTGCCAGCAGTTACTCGGCCCAAGGCGGACAAGAGACCCAGTACTTC. This gives the protein CASSYSAQGGQETQYF. The chain recombines TRBV6-2 or TRBV6-3 with TRBJ2-5, with D uncertain. Germline V gene lookup returns CDR1 MNHEY and CDR2 SVGEGT. Trimming removed 0 bases from V and 2 bases from J, with 13 bases in between. The CDR3 runs to 16 residues.

This clone was found a few times. The chain has TRBV6-2 or TRBV6-3 and TRBJ2-3, with no clear D. This CDR3 contains 11 residues. Per germline, CDR1 MNHEY and CDR2 SVGEGT. Trimming pared 5 bases from V and 2 bases from J, leaving 2 bases between. The CDR3 spells CASSLTDTQYF. CDR3 bases: TGTGCCAGCAGTCTCACAGATACGCAGTATTTT.

The chain uses TRBV12-3 or TRBV12-4 and TRBJ1-1, with D possibly TRBD1 on 5 matching bases. Trimming took 7 bases from V and 9 from J, leaving 18 bases between them. This CDR3 is 13 amino acids long. The CDR3 coding sequence is TGTGCCAGCACCCTATCGGACAAGCCCAAAGCTTTCTTT. Protein sequence: CASTLSDKPKAFF.

The V and J genes are TRBV4-3 and TRBJ1-3; 8 bases align to TRBD1. V lost 0 bases to trimming and J lost 2 bases; unmatched junction nucleotides: 9. The germline V gene has CDR1 LGHNA and CDR2 YSLEER. The CDR3 spans 18 residues. CDR3 residues: CASSQDLSGQGTGNTIYF. The CDR3 DNA reads as TGCGCCAGCAGCCAAGATCTATCTGGACAGGGAACTGGAAACACCATATATTTT.

V usage is TRBV5-8 and J usage is TRBJ2-2; D possibly corresponds to TRBD1 (5 bases). The CDR3 covers 15 residues. Per the germline V gene, CDR1 is SGHTS and CDR2 is YDEGEE. Trimming removed 1 base at V and 4 bases at J, with 11 bases between. The CDR3 reads CASSLHGARTGELFF. CDR3 DNA sequence: TGTGCCAGCAGCTTGCATGGGGCGCGCACCGGGGAGCTGTTTTTT. Full variable domain (missing parts from reference TRBV5-8 and TRBJ2-2): EAGVTQSPTHLIKTRGQQATLRCSPISGHTSVYWYQQALGLGLQFLLWYDEGEERNRGNFPPRFSGRQFPNYSSELNVNALELEDSALYLCASSLHGARTGELFFGEGSRLTVL.

V is TRBV10-1 and J is TRBJ1-2; 7 positions match TRBD1. Germline values: CDR1 WNHNN, CDR2 SYGVQD (reference sequence). CDR3 size: 20 residues. With V trimmed by 3 bases and J by 0 bases, 19 bases remained unmatched. The CDR3 region is CASSDQDRRAVGATNYGYTF. The CDR3 DNA is TGCGCCAGCAGTGATCAGGACAGGAGGGCCGTGGGTGCTACTAACTATGGCTACACCTTC.

The table lists this clone with a few counts. V usage is TRBV2 and J usage is TRBJ2-3; the match to TRBD1 covers 7 bases. V lost 8 bases and J lost 6; bases outside the gene matches: 8. This CDR3 spans 13 amino acids. Germline V gene sequence: CDR1 SNHLY, CDR2 FYNNEI. CDR3 loop: CASGGRGRDTQYF. The CDR3 coding sequence is TGTGCCAGCGGCGGTAGGGGGCGCGATACGCAGTATTTT.

DNA for the CDR3: TGTGCCAGCAGTCAAAAAGGGACGGCGGGGGCTGGCTACACCTTC. Translation: CASSQKGTAGAGYTF. The chain joins TRBV3-1 (or the pseudogene TRBV3-2) to TRBJ1-2; TRBD1 is a possible D gene (6 bases). V gave up 6 bases and J gave up 7 bases, with 21 bases separating them. CDR3 length: 15 residues. Germline-derived CDR1 and CDR2 are LGHDT and YNNKEL (reference sequence).

The rearrangement links TRBV27 to TRBJ1-5; D gene uncertain. V lost 5 bases, J lost 0 bases, and 11 bases lay in between. The CDR3 spans 15 residues. Germline CDR1 reads MNHEY; CDR2 reads SMNVEV (reference sequence). CDR3: CASSPGSTSNQPQHF. DNA of the CDR3: TGTGCCAGCAGTCCGGGGTCGACTAGCAATCAGCCCCAGCATTTT.

This clone appeared once. V usage is TRBV6-1 and J usage is TRBJ1-2; no definite D call. V was shortened by 2 bases and J by 8 bases, with 12 bases between the two germline ends. Germline CDR1 is MNHNS and CDR2 is SASEGT. This CDR3 is built from 13 residues. The CDR3 loop is CASSETEFGGYTF. DNA of the CDR3: TGTGCCAGCAGTGAAACAGAGTTTGGCGGCTACACCTTC.

The rearrangement joins TRBV9 to TRBJ1-6, with D maybe TRBD1 (6 bases). V was clipped by 0 bases and J by 12 bases, with 16 bases between them. The CDR3 length is 15 residues. Germline values: CDR1 SGDLS, CDR2 YYNGEE. DNA for the CDR3: TGTGCCAGCAGCGTAGATGGCAGGGGAGAGGTACCCCTCCACTTT. The encoded protein is CASSVDGRGEVPLHF.

The CDR3 loop is CAYLRDDYGYTF. The CDR3 DNA follows: TGTGCCTACCTCCGGGATGACTATGGCTACACCTTC. The gene calls are TRBV30 and TRBJ1-2; D is unclear. Germline values: CDR1 GTSNPN, CDR2 SVGIG (reference sequence). CDR3 length: 12 amino acids. V shed 7 bases and J shed 3 bases, with 12 bases lying between them. Filled out from reference TRBV30 and TRBJ1-2, the complete variable domain reads SQTIHQWPATLVQPVGSPLSLECTVEGTSNPNLYWYRQAAGRGLQLLFYSVGIGQISSEVPQNLSASRPQDRQFILSSKKLLLSDSGFYLCAYLRDDYGYTFGSGTRLTVV.